The clone carrying this T cell receptor beta chain was picked up many times. The CDR3 runs to 16 residues. CDR1 is KGHSH and CDR2 is LQKENI in the germline V gene. V lost 0 bases and J 4 bases, leaving 15 bases between the germline ends. Each CDR3 protein gets one entry after TCRdb re-called the RT-PCR reads with MiXCR. The sample consists of around 700,000 distinct CDR3 sequences, more than 13% of them appearing once. The receptor was derived from a female donor in good health, serving as a healthy control. V and J are TRBV18 and TRBJ2-5; perhaps TRBD1 as D (6 bases). The source material was memory CD4+ T cells from blood. CDR3 in amino acids: CASSPPGTQGRETQYF. The CDR3 DNA reads TGTGCCAGCTCACCACCGGGGACGCAGGGGCGAGAGACCCAGTACTTC.